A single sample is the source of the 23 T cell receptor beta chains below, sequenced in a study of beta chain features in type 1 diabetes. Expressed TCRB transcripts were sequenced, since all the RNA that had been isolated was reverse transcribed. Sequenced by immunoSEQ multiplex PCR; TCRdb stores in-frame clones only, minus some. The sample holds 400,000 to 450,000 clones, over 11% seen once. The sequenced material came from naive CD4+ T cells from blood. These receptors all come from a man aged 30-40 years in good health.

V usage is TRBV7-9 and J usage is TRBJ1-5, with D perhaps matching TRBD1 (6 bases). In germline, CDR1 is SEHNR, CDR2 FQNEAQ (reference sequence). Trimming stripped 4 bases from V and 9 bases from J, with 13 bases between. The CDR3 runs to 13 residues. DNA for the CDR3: TGTGCCAGCAGCTCAGGGGTTTGGGGGCCCCAGCATTTT. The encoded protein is CASSSGVWGPQHF.

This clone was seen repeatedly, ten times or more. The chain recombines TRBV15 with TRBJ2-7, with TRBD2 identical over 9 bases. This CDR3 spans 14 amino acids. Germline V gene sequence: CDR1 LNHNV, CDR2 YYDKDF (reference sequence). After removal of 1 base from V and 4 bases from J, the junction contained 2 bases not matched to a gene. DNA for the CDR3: TGTGCCACCAGCAGAGGACTAGCGGCGTACGAGCAGTACGTC. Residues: CATSRGLAAYEQYV.

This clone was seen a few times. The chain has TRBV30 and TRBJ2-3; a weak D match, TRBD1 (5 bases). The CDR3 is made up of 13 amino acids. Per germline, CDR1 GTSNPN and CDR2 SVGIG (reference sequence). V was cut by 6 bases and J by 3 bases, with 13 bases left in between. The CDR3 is CACQGIRTDTQYF. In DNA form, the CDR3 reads TGTGCCTGTCAGGGAATTAGGACAGATACGCAGTATTTT.

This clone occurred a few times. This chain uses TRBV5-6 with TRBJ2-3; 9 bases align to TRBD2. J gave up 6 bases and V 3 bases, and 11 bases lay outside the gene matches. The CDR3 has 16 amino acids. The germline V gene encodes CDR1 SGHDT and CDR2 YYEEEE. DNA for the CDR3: TGTGCCAGCAGCTGGATGGGAGGACTAGCGTTCGATACGCAGTATTTT. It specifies CASSWMGGLAFDTQYF.

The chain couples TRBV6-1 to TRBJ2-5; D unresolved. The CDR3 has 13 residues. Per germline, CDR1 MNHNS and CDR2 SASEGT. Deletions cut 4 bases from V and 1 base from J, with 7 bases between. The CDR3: CASSVVFQETQYF. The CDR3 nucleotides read TGTGCCAGCAGTGTGGTCTTCCAAGAGACCCAGTACTTC.

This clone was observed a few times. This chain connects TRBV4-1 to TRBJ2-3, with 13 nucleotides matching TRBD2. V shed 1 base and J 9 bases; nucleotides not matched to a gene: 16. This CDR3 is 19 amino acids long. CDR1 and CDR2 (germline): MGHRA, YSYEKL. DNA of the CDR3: TGCGCCAGCAGCCAAGGGGAACCGGGGACTAGCGGGGCAGGGGGAACGCAGTATTTT. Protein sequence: CASSQGEPGTSGAGGTQYF.

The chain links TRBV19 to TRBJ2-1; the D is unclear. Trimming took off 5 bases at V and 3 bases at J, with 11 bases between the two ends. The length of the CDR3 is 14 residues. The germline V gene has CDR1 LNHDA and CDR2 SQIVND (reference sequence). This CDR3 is CASSWRSLYNEQFF. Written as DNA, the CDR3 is TGTGCCAGTAGTTGGCGGTCCCTCTACAATGAGCAGTTCTTC.

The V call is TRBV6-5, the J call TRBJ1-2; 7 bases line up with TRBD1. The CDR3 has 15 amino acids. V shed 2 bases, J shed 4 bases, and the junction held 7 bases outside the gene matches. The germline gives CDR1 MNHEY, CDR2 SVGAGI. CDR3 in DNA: TGTGCCAGCAGTTACCAGGGACAGCGCGGCTATGGCTACACCTTC. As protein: CASSYQGQRGYGYTF.

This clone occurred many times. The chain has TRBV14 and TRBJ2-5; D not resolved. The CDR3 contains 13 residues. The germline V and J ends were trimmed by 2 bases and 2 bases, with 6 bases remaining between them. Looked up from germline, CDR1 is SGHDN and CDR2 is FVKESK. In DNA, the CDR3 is TGTGCCAGCAGCCAAAGGCAGCAAGAGACCCAGTACTTC. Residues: CASSQRQQETQYF.

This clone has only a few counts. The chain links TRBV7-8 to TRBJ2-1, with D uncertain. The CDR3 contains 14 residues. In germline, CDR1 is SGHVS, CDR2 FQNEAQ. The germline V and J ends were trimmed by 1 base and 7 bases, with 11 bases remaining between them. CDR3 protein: CASSLGTLRNEQFF. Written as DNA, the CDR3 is TGTGCCAGCAGCTTAGGGACCCTCCGAAATGAGCAGTTCTTC.

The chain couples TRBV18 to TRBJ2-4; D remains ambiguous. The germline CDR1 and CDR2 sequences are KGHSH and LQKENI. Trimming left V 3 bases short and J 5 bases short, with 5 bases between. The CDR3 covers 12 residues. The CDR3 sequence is CASSPEENIQYF. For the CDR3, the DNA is TGTGCCAGCTCACCTGAGGAAAACATTCAGTACTTC.

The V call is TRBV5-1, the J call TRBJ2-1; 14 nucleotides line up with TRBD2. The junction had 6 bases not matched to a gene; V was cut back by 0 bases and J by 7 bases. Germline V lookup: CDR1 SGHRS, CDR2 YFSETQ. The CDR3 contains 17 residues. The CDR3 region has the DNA TGCGCCAGCAGCTTGGAATTAGGGACTAGCGGGAGTAATGAGCAGTTCTTC. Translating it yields CASSLELGTSGSNEQFF.

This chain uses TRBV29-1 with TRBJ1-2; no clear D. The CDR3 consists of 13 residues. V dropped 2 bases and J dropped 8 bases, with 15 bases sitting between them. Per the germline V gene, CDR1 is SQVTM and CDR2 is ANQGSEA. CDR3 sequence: CSVETGAWEGYTF. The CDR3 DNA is TGCAGCGTTGAAACGGGCGCTTGGGAAGGCTACACCTTC. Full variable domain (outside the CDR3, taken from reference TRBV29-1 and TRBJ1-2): SAVISQKPSRDICQRGTSLTIQCQVDSQVTMMFWYRQQPGQSLTLIATANQGSEATYESGFVIDKFPISRPNLTFSTLTVSNMSPEDSSIYLCSVETGAWEGYTFGSGTRLTVV.

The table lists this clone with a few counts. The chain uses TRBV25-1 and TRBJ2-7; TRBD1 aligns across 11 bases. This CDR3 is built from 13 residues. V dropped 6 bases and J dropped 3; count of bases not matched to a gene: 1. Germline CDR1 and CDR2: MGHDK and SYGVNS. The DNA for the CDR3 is TGTGCCAGCAGGGGGACAGGGGGCTACGAGCAGTACGTC. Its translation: CASRGTGGYEQYV.

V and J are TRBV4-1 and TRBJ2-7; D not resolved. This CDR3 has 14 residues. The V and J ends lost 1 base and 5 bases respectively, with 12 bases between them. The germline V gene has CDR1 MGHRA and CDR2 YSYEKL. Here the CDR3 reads CASSQARMSHEQYF. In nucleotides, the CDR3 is TGCGCCAGCAGCCAAGCCAGGATGAGTCACGAGCAGTACTTC.

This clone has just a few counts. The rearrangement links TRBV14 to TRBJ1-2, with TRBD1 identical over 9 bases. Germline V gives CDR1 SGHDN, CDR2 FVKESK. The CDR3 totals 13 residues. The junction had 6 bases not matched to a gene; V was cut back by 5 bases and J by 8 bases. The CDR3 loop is CASSTQGARGYTF. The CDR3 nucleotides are TGTGCCAGCAGCACACAGGGGGCTCGAGGCTACACCTTC.

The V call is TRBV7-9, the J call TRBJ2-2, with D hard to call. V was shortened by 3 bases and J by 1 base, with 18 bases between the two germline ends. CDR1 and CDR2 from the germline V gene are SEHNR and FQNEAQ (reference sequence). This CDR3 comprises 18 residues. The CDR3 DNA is TGTGCCAGCAGCTTGCTTGCTGGTGATCTCCAGAACACCGGGGAGCTGTTTTTT. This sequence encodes CASSLLAGDLQNTGELFF.

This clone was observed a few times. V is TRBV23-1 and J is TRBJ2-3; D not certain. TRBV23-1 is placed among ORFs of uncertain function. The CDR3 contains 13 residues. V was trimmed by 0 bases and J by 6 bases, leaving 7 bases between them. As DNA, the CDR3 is TGCGCCAGCAGTCAATCGATGGGTGATACGCAGTATTTT. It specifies CASSQSMGDTQYF.

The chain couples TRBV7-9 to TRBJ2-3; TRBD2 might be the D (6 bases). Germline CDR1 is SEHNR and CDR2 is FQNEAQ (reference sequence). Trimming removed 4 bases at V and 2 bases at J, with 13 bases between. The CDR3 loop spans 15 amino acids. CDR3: CASSYRGTYTDTQYF. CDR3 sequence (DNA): TGTGCCAGCAGCTACCGGGGGACTTACACAGATACGCAGTATTTT.

The CDR3 nucleotides read TGTGCCAGCAGTCCAACGACTATATACAATGAGCAGTTCTTC. Amino acids: CASSPTTIYNEQFF. The chain recombines TRBV6-6 with TRBJ2-1, with D possibly being TRBD2 (5 bases). Germline V CDR1 and CDR2: MNHNY, SVGAGI (reference sequence). This CDR3 has 14 amino acids. The germline V and J ends were trimmed by 5 bases and 4 bases, with 12 bases remaining between them.

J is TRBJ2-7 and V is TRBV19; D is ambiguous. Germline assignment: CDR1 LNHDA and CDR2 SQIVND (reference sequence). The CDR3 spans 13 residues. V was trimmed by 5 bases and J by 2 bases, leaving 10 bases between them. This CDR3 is CASSLRQTYEQYF. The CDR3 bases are TGTGCCAGTAGTCTTCGGCAAACCTACGAGCAGTACTTC.

This CDR3 is CASSLAFSIWGASEQETQYF. The CDR3 DNA is TGTGCCAGCAGCTTAGCTTTCTCCATCTGGGGGGCAAGCGAGCAAGAGACCCAGTACTTC. The chain employs TRBV7-2 and TRBJ2-5; D is perhaps TRBD1 or TRBD2 (6 bases each). This CDR3 has 20 amino acids. The V gene's germline CDR1 is SGHTA and CDR2 FQGNSA. V lost 0 bases, J lost 2 bases, and 25 bases lay in between.

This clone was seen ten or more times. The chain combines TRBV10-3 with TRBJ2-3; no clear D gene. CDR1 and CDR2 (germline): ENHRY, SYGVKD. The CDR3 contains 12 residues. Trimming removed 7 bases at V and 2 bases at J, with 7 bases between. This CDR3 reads CAIKSATDTQYF. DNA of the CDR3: TGTGCCATCAAGAGTGCCACAGATACGCAGTATTTT.